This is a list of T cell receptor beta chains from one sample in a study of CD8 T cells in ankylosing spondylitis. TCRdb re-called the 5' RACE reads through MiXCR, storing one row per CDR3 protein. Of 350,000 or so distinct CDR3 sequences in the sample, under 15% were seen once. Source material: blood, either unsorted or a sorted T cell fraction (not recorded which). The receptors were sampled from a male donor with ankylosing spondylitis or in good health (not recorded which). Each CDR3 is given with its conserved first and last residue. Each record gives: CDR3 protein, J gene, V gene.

cdr3_aa: CSVLAGGPETQYF; j_call: TRBJ2-5; v_call: TRBV29-1
cdr3_aa: CATSQASGLAGVGYEQYF; j_call: TRBJ2-7; v_call: TRBV3-1
cdr3_aa: CASSPSPAGSNEQFF; j_call: TRBJ2-1; v_call: TRBV5-5
cdr3_aa: CASREQGSGANVLTF; j_call: TRBJ2-6; v_call: TRBV12-3/TRBV12-4
cdr3_aa: CSALKGLYEQYF; j_call: TRBJ2-7; v_call: TRBV20-1
cdr3_aa: CASSWGSGRTEAFF; j_call: TRBJ1-1; v_call: TRBV6-5
cdr3_aa: CASSYTLTGAKNIQYF; j_call: TRBJ2-4; v_call: TRBV6-5
cdr3_aa: CASSLARGGLGTDTQYF; j_call: TRBJ2-3; v_call: TRBV5-1
cdr3_aa: CASRLRALNEKLFF; j_call: TRBJ1-4; v_call: TRBV27
cdr3_aa: CASSLGPSGMNTEAFF; j_call: TRBJ1-1; v_call: TRBV5-1
cdr3_aa: CATSTPGPSDTQYF; j_call: TRBJ2-3; v_call: TRBV15
cdr3_aa: CASSAIQGRSYEQYF; j_call: TRBJ2-7; v_call: TRBV7-9
cdr3_aa: CASSQAALAGTPGELFF; j_call: TRBJ2-2; v_call: TRBV3-1
cdr3_aa: CASSSEGMNTEAFF; j_call: TRBJ1-1; v_call: TRBV3-1
cdr3_aa: CSAADDLDGYTF; j_call: TRBJ1-2; v_call: TRBV20-1
cdr3_aa: CASSLYRGQLDTQYF; j_call: TRBJ2-3; v_call: TRBV5-4
cdr3_aa: CASSLQGAQLSSTEAFF; j_call: TRBJ1-1; v_call: TRBV5-1
cdr3_aa: CASRIREETQYF; j_call: TRBJ2-5; v_call: TRBV12-3/TRBV12-4
cdr3_aa: CATSSTGNIQYF; j_call: TRBJ2-4; v_call: TRBV15
cdr3_aa: CSASPQGGRGYEQYF; j_call: TRBJ2-7; v_call: TRBV20-1
cdr3_aa: CASSQDHWQAYGYTF; j_call: TRBJ1-2; v_call: TRBV3-1
cdr3_aa: CASSFGTGSTDTQYF; j_call: TRBJ2-3; v_call: TRBV12-3/TRBV12-4
cdr3_aa: CASSSGTGEQYF; j_call: TRBJ2-7; v_call: TRBV6-2/TRBV6-3
cdr3_aa: CASNIGGTSYEQYF; j_call: TRBJ2-7; v_call: TRBV2
cdr3_aa: CASSLTGSETQYF; j_call: TRBJ2-5; v_call: TRBV5-1
cdr3_aa: CASSLEPGVTEAFF; j_call: TRBJ1-1; v_call: TRBV5-1
cdr3_aa: CASSLLASTKNIQYF; j_call: TRBJ2-4; v_call: TRBV11-3
cdr3_aa: CASGLDGMGPEAFF; j_call: TRBJ1-1; v_call: TRBV12-5
cdr3_aa: CSVLGTLETQYF; j_call: TRBJ2-5; v_call: TRBV20-1
cdr3_aa: CATSRAGRESSYEQYF; j_call: TRBJ2-7; v_call: TRBV15
cdr3_aa: CACSPNRAYEQYF; j_call: TRBJ2-7; v_call: TRBV6-1
cdr3_aa: CASSYCDRDLYEKLFF; j_call: TRBJ1-4; v_call: TRBV7-7
cdr3_aa: CASRPGEPYGYTF; j_call: TRBJ1-2; v_call: TRBV5-1
cdr3_aa: CASSLPDHNEQFF; j_call: TRBJ2-1; v_call: TRBV5-6